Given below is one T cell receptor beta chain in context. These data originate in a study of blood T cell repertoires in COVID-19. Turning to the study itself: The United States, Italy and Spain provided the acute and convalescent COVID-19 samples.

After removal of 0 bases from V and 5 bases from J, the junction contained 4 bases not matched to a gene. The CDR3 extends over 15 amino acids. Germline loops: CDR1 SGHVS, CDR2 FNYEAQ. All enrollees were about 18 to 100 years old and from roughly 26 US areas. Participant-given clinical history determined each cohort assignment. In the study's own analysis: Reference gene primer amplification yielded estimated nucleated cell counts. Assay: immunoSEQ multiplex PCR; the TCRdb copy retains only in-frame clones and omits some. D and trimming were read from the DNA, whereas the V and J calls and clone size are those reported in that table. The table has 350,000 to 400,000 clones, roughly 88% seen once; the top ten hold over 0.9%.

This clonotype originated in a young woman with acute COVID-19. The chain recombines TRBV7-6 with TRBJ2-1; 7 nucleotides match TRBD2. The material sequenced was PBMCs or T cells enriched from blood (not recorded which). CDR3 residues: CASSLAGGSHNEQFF. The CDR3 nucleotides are TGTGCCAGCAGCTTAGCGGGGGGGTCCCACAATGAGCAGTTCTTC.